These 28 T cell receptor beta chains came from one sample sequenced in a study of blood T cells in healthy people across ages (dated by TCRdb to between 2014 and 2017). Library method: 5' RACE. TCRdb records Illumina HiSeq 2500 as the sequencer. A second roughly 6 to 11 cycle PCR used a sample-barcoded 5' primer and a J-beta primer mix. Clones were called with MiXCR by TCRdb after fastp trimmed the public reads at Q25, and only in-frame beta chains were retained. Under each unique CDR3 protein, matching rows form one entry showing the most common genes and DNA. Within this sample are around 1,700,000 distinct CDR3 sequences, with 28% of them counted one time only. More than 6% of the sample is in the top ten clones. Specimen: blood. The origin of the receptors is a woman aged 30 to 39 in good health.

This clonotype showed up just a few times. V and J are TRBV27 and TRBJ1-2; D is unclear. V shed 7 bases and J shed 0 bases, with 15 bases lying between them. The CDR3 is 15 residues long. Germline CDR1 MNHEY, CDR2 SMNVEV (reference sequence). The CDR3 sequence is CASTSPEWANYGYTF. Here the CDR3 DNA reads TGTGCCAGCACCTCACCGGAGTGGGCTAACTATGGCTACACCTTC.

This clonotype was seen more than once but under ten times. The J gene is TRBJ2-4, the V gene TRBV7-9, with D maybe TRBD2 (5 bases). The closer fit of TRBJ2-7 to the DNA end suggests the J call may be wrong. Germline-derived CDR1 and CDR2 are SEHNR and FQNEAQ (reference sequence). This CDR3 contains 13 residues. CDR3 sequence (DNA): TGTGCCAGCAGCTTAGCGGTCCGGGGCGAGCAGTACTTC. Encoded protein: CASSLAVRGEQYF.

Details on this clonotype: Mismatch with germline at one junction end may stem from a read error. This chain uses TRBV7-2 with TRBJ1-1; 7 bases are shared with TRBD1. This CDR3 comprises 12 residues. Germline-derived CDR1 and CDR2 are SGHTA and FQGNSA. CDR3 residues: CASSVQGKMAFF. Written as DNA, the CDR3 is TGCGCCAGCAGCGTACAGGGGAAAATGGCTTTCTTT.

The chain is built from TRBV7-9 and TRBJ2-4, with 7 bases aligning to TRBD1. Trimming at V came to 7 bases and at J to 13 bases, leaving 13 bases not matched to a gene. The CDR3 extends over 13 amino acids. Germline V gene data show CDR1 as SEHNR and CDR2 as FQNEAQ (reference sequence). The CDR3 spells CASTGQGDNEQYF. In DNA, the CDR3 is TGTGCCAGCACGGGCCAGGGGGACAATGAGCAGTACTTC.

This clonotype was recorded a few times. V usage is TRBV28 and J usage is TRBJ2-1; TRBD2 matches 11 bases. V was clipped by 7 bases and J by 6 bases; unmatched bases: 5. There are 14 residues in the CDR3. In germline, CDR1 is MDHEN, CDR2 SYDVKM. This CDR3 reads CASNRLAGRNEQFF. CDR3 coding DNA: TGTGCCAGCAACCGACTAGCGGGACGCAATGAGCAGTTCTTC.

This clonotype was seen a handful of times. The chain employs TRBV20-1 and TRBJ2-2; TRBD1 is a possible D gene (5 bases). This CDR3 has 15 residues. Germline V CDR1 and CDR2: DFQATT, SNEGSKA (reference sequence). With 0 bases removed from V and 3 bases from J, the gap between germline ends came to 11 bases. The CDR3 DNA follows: TGCAGTGCTAGAGATGGCAGGGATTACACCGGGGAGCTGTTTTTT. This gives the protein CSARDGRDYTGELFF.

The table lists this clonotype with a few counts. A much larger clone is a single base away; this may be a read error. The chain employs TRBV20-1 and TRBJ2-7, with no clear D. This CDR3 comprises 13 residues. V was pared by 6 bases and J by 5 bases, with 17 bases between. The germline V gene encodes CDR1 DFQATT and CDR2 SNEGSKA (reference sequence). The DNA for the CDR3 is TGCAGTGCGGTAGACCGGGCTACCGACGAGCAGTACTTC. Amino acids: CSAVDRATDEQYF.

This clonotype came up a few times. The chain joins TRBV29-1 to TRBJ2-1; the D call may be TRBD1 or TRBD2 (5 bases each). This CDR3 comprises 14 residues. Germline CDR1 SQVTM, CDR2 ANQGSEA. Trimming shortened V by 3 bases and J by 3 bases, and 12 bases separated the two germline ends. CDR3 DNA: TGCAGCGTTGACAGAGGGGCCGACTACAATGAGCAGTTCTTC. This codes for CSVDRGADYNEQFF.

The CDR3: CASSREVAGGKEQYF. The CDR3 bases are TGTGCCAGCAGTCGGGAGGTAGCGGGAGGGAAGGAGCAGTACTTC. The chain joins TRBV7-2 to TRBJ2-4; 11 bases line up with TRBD2. With 6 bases clipped from V and 13 bases from J, the junction kept 14 bases outside the gene matches. The germline V gene encodes CDR1 SGHTA and CDR2 FQGNSA. The CDR3 consists of 15 residues.

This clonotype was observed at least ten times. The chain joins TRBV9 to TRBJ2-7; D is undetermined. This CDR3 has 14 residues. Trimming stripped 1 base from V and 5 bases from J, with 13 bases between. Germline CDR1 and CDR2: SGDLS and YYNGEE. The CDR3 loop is CASSVSGVPHEQYF. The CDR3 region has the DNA TGTGCCAGCAGCGTATCTGGAGTGCCCCACGAGCAGTACTTC.

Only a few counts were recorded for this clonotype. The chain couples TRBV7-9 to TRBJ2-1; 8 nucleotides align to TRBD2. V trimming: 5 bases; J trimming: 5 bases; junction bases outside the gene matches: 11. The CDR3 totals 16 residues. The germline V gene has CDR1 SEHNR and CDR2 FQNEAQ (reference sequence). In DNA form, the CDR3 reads TGTGCCAGCAGCCCGGGGTTGGGACTAGAAGACAATGAGCAGTTCTTC. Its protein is CASSPGLGLEDNEQFF.

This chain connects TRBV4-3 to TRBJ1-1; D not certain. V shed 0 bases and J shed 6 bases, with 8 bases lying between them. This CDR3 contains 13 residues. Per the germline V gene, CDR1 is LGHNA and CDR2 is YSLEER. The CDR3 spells CASSQEGWSEAFF. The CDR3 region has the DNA TGCGCCAGCAGCCAAGAAGGTTGGTCTGAAGCTTTCTTT.

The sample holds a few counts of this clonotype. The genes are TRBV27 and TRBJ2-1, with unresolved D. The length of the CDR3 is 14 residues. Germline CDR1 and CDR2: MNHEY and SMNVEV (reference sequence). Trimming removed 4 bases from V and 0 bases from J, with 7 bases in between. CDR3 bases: TGTGCCAGCAGTTGGGCAAGCTCCTACAATGAGCAGTTCTTC. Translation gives CASSWASSYNEQFF.

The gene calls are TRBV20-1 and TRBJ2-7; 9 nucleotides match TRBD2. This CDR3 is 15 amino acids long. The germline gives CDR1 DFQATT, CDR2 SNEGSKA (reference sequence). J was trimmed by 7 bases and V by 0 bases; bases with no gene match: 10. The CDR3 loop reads CSARDLRRGGSEQYF. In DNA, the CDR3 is TGCAGTGCTAGAGATCTACGGCGGGGGGGCTCTGAGCAGTACTTC.

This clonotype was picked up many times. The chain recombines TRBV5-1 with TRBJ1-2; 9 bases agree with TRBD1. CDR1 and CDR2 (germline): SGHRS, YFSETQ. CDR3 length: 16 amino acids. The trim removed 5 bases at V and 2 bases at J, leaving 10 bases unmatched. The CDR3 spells CASRASYRGLNYGYTF. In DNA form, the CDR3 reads TGCGCCAGCAGGGCTTCCTACAGGGGGCTAAACTATGGCTACACCTTC.

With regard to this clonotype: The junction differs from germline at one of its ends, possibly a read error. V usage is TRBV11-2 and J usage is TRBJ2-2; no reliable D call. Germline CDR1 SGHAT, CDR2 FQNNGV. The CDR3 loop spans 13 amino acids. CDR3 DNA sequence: TGTACCAGCAGCTCCGATTACACCGGGGAGCTGTTTTTT. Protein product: CTSSSDYTGELFF.

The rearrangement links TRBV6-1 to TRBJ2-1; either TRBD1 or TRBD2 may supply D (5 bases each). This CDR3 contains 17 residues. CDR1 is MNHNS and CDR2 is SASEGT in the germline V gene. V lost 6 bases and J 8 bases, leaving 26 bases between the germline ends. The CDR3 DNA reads TGTGCCAGCAGGGGTGGGGACGAATCGAGCATGGGCCATGAGCAGTTCTTC. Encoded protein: CASRGGDESSMGHEQFF.

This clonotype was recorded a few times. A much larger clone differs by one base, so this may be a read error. CDR3 in amino acids: CSAASPGREDGNAQFF. The CDR3 nucleotides are TGCAGTGCGGCCTCCCCGGGCAGGGAGGACGGGAATGCGCAGTTCTTC. This chain connects TRBV20-1 to TRBJ2-1; the D gene is possibly TRBD2 (6 bases). Per the germline V gene, CDR1 is DFQATT and CDR2 is SNEGSKA (reference sequence). The CDR3 loop spans 16 amino acids.

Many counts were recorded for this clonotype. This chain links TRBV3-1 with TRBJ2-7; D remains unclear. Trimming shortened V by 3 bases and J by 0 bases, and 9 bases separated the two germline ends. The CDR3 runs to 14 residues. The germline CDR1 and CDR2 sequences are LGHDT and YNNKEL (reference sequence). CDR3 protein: CASSQRQSSYEQYF. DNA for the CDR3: TGTGCCAGCAGCCAGCGACAAAGCTCCTACGAGCAGTACTTC.

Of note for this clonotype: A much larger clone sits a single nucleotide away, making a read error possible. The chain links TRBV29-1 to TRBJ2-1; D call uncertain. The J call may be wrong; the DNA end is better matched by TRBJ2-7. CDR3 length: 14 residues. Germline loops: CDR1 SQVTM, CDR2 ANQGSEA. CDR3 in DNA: TGCAGCGTGCTATCTAAAAGCTCCTACAATGAGCAGTACTTC. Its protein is CSVLSKSSYNEQYF.

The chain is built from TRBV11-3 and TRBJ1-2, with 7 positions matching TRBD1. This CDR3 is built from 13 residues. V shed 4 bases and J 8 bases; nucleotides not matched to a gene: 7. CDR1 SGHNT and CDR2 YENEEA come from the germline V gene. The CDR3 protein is CASSSDRAGGYTF. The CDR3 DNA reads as TGTGCCAGCAGCTCAGACAGGGCTGGCGGCTACACCTTC.

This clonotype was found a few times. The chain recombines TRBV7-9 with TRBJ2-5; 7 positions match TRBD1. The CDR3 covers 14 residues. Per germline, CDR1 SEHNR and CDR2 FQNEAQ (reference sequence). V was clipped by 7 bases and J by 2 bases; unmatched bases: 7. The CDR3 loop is CASIKGTAQETQYF. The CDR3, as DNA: TGTGCCAGCATCAAAGGGACAGCACAAGAGACCCAGTACTTC.

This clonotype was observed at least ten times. CDR3 in amino acids: CASSLSSGADTYEQYF. The CDR3 region has the DNA TGTGCCAGCAGCTTATCCAGCGGGGCCGACACCTACGAGCAGTACTTC. The V call is TRBV11-2, the J call TRBJ2-7; 7 nucleotides align to TRBD2. The CDR3 runs to 16 residues. In germline, CDR1 is SGHAT, CDR2 FQNNGV. Trimming took 2 bases from V and 2 from J; bases not matched to a gene: 9.

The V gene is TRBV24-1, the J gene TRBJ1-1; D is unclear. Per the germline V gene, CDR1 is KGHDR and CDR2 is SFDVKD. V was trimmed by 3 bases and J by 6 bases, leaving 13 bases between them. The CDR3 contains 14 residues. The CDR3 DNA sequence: TGTGCCACCAGTGATCCCCCTTCAGGACCTGAAGCTTTCTTT. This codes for CATSDPPSGPEAFF.

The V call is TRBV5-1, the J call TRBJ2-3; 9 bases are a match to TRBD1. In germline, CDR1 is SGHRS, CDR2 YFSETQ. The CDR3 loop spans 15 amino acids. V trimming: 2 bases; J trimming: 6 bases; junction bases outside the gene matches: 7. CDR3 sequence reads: CASSLQGAIGDTQYF. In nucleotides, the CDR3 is TGCGCCAGCAGCTTACAGGGGGCGATCGGGGATACGCAGTATTTT.

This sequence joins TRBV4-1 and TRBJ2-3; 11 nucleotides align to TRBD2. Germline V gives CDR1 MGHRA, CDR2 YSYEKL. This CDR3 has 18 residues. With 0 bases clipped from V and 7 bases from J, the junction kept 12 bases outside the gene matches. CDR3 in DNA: TGCGCCAGCAGCCAAGATCTTGGTGGGGCTAGCGGGAGGAATACGCAGTATTTT. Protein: CASSQDLGGASGRNTQYF.

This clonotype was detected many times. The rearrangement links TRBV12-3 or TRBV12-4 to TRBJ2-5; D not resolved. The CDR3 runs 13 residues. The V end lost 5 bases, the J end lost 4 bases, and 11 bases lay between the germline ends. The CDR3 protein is CASSPPEAETQYF. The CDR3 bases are TGTGCCAGCAGTCCCCCCGAGGCAGAGACCCAGTACTTC.

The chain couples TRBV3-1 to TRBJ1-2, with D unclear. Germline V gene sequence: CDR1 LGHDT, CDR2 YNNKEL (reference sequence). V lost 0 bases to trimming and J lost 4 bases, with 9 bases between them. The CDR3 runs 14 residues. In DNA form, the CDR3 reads TGTGCCAGCAGCCAAGACAAGGTCTCCTATGGCTACACCTTC. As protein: CASSQDKVSYGYTF.